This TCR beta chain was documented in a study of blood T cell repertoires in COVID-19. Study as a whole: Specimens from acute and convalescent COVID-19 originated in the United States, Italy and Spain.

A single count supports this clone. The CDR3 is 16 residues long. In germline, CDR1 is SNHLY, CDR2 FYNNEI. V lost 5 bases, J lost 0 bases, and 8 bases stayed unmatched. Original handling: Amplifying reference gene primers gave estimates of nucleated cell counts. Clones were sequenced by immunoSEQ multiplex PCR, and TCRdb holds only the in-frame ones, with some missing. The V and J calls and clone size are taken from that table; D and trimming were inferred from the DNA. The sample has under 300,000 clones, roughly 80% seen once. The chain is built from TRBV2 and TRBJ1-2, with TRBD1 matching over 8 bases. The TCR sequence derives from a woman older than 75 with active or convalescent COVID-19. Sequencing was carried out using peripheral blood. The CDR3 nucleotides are TGTGCCAGCAGTTCTCGGACAGGGATAGCTAACTATGGCTACACCTTC. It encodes CASSSRTGIANYGYTF.